This note documents a single T cell receptor beta chain sequence. This clone's antigen is unknown. No quality values exist for individual bases; no much larger clone is one base distant. These data are taken from a study of cytomegalovirus exposure and HLA in healthy donors (dated by TCRdb to 2016 to 2017). Context from the whole study: In an earlier analysis of approximately 500 of the donors, 276 Gb of sequence data and 100 million or so unique TCR beta sequences from 180 million or so T cells were reported. The study combined high-throughput TCR immunosequencing, statistical association of individual TCRs with disease status, and machine learning to predict cytomegalovirus infection status. Roughly 5 DR-DQ haplotypes were handled as single units for association and clustering, since linkage in the cohort was strong. Genome-wide SNP genotypes for about 55% of the 666 donors were used in a later genetic analysis, which treated that subset as a discovery cohort. On average, about 240,000 unique TCR beta nucleotide sequences were sequenced per donor among some 430 genotyped donors of the cohort, with about 17% of those sequences being non-productive. The study aimed to test whether cataloging public T cell receptors could reveal signatures of past pathogen exposure. The study used immunosequencing to profile the T cell repertoires of under 700 subjects and linked those repertoires to cytomegalovirus serostatus. Of the approximately 400 genotyped donors, 80% to 90% were placed in the genetic ancestry cluster associated with self-reported Caucasian donors. An earlier analysis of around 580 of the donors used high-throughput TCR beta sequencing to judge whether each TCR beta V gene segment behaved as functional or pseudogenic. All discovery cohort repertoires had been generated on a single sequencing platform. Class I and class II HLA loci were covered by the typing at four-digit resolution. In the later analysis, no new phenotypic data were used to find candidate immune exposures; instead, reliance was placed on TCR beta sequences and their occurrence across donors. Besides the first cohort of some 670 subjects, a separate validation cohort made up of 120 different subjects was used. The number of typed donors differed by locus: about 620-640 for A, B, C, DRB1 and DQB1; 500 to 550 for DQA1; approximately 610 for DPA1; and some 470 for DPB1. A later analysis re-analyzed previously published TCR beta repertoires from roughly 600 donors and added high-resolution HLA genotyping to study TCR occurrence patterns. Alongside the repertoire data, information on donor age, sex, ethnicity and CMV serostatus was compiled. An early release that covered fewer than 750 HLA-typed donors contained 300 to 350 gigabases of sequencing data and some 87 million unique TCR sequences.

Results the study describes overall, beyond this receptor: A later analysis found that TCR association rates varied across HLA loci, with DRB1 alleles showing the most associated TCRs and HLA-C alleles the fewest. Because some donors lacked HLA typing at each locus, the association tests relied only on the typed subset. The presence/absence analyses assumed that sequencing depth was roughly uniform across donors, and that assumption may not be true. While some public TCRs were present in many individuals, most TCR sequences turned up only very rarely across donors. A total of roughly 160 TCR beta chains were listed by the study as associated with cytomegalovirus. An earlier analysis of some 560 of the donors showed that most TCR beta V segments appeared in productive rearrangements either about 90% or about 30% of the time, which broadly matched IMGT annotations. When HLA alleles, especially DR and DQ, strongly co-occurred, TCR associations were difficult to assign to individual alleles. Correlated functional status among segregating V segments might be attributable to linkage disequilibrium, but an unknown experimental factor could not be ruled out. Most CMV-associated TCR beta chains appeared to be HLA-restricted in a later analysis, and the HLA associations seemed to be driven largely by CMV exposure. Only TCR beta chains were sequenced in this cohort, and the absence of alpha or paired-chain data limited detectable features. In both the original and validation cohorts, the classifier was reported to diagnose cytomegalovirus status with high specificity and sensitivity. In vitro tests confirmed that a few of the cytomegalovirus-associated TCR beta chains recognize cytomegalovirus antigens. Because counts were too low, more than 15 rarely observed V segments, including chromosome 9 orphons, were excluded from the earlier analysis of around 640 of the donors. At a false discovery rate of 0.05, a later analysis linked 15,000 to 20,000 TCR beta sequences to specific HLA alleles. A later genetic analysis reported fewer N-insertions in productive TCRs among donors in an Asian-associated ancestry cluster than the approximately 700-donor mean. A later analysis found that HLA-associated TCR beta chains were more clonally expanded and had lower generation probabilities than equally common non-associated chains. Immune exposure information for the cohort was limited to CMV serostatus. A later genetic analysis associated a missense DCLRE1C variant with V-gene and J-gene trimming of TCR beta chains, and an independent cohort replicated the association. A cluster of highly shared sequence variants was judged likely to represent a technical artifact of the sequencing pipeline. The authors suggested that the approach could potentially be extended to other disease states and immunological phenotypes. Several of the top co-occurrence clusters appeared to be linked to parvovirus B19, influenza, CMV and Epstein-Barr virus, according to a later analysis. A further reported finding was that TCR beta sequences accurately predicted the HLA-A and HLA-B alleles for most subjects in the first cohort.

Library construction relied on the immunoSEQ multiplex PCR assay. The multiplex PCR relied on a mix of 60 forward primers for TCR Vbeta segments and 13 reverse primers for TCR Jbeta segments. The CDR3 region of rearranged TCR beta genes was amplified from genomic DNA with a multiplex PCR assay. The amplified TCR beta libraries were sequenced on the Illumina HiSeq System as 87-base-pair reads. The source study handled its data this way. Across the roughly 640 repertoires, a later analysis counted 80 million or so unique TCR beta chains, 9 million to 14 million of which were shared by at least two donors. Raw reads were error-corrected and collapsed into unique sequences by a nearest-neighbor algorithm in which closely related sequences were merged to remove PCR and sequencing errors. To assign V, D and J gene segments, CDR3 sequences were aligned to IMGT reference sequences. For a sequence to be retained, a match of at least six nucleotides to both a V gene segment and a J gene segment was required. A rearrangement was called productive if the CDR3 had no stop codons and remained in frame with V and J, and every other rearrangement was called non-productive. CDR3 was defined according to IMGT convention as the region running from the second conserved V-encoded cysteine to the conserved J-encoded phenylalanine. The earlier analysis of about 500 of the donors excluded sequences that lacked an unambiguous match to a single V gene segment. An earlier analysis of about 590 of the donors classified V segments as functional when productive rearrangements were above 56.7% and as segregating when the standard deviation between donors was above 5%. A statistical classification framework was built for diagnosing cytomegalovirus status from the catalog of TCR beta chain sequences. V and J gene assignment, in a later analysis, came from comparing TCR nucleotide sequences with IMGT/GENE-DB human TR gene sequences. The TCRdist pipeline was used in a later analysis to assign CDR3 sequences and most-parsimonious VDJ recombination scenarios. In a later analysis, every TCR beta chain was defined by the combination of its CDR3 amino acid sequence and its V-gene family, and reads without a unique V-gene family were dropped. To address suspected cross-contamination and a sequencing artifact, a later analysis removed over 500 highly shared, low-generation-probability nucleotide sequences. In a later analysis, a clonal expansion index was calculated for each public chain from normalized within-repertoire ranks of inferred template counts. A later analysis computed generation probabilities with a VDJ recombination model fitted to out-of-frame rearrangements, and checked the results against IGoR. In a later analysis, TCR-TCR, TCR-HLA and TCR-CMV co-occurrence was scored with hypergeometric tests, and a repertoire-size bias correction was applied to TCR pairs. In a later analysis, false discovery rates were estimated by permuting HLA or CMV assignments 20 times. In a later analysis, co-occurring TCRs were grouped using DBSCAN, with TCRdist sequence similarity added in when clustering inside HLA-allele-positive subsets. Repertoires with fewer than 30,000 or more than 120,000 public chains, plus five repertoires with anomalous nucleotide sharing, were excluded from co-occurrence clustering. What TCRdb holds here is the immuneACCESS table cut down to in-frame rearrangements. Part of the clones is not present; checked against another copy, under half of the missing clones reflect an unresolved V gene, and the others are unexplained. That table supplies the V and J calls and clone size; D and trimming were determined from the DNA. The sample has under 200,000 clones on record, roughly 83% of them singletons. In total, the top ten clones hold about 2.5% of the sample.

The cohort was made up of about 670 healthy bone marrow donors. At the time of sampling, all cohort members were nominally healthy, though unrecorded immune exposures were likely present. The donor tested CMV seronegative and was one of the 352 seronegative cohort members. Every donor gave a peripheral blood sample, and the peripheral blood mononuclear cells from that sample were used for TCR beta sequencing. Genomic DNA extraction from the blood cell samples was performed with the Qiagen DNeasy Blood Extraction Kit. The material sequenced was PBMCs. The TCR sequence derives from a woman aged 50 to 60 in good health and CMV-seronegative.

This receptor carries the CDR3 CANSGGSNSPLHF. The DNA is as follows: TGTGCCAACTCAGGGGGTTCCAATTCACCCCTCCACTTT. The sequence links TRBV7-9 to TRBJ1-6; a stretch of 7 junction bases matches TRBD1. The CDR3 goes from the cysteine to the phenylalanine over 13 residues. The kept DNA is CDR3 alone, 39 bases in frame from the first base. Trimming removed 10 bases from V and 7 bases from J; the gene matches leave 7 bases unexplained. Per the germline V gene (reference sequence), SEHNR is the CDR1 and FQNEAQ is the CDR2.